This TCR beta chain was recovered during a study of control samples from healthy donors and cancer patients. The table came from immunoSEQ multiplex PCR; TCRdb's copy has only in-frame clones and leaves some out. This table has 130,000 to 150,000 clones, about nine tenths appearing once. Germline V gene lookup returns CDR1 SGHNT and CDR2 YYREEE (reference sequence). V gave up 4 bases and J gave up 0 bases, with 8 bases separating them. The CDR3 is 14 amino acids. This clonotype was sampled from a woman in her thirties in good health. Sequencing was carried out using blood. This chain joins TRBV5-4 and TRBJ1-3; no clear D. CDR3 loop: CASSADGSGNTIYF. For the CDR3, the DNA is TGTGCCAGCAGCGCGGACGGCTCTGGAAACACCATATATTTT.